This T cell receptor beta chain was observed in a study of shared clonotypes between healthy human individuals. Study overall: The plates for each donor numbered three CD4 naive, three CD4 memory, two CD8 naive and one CD8 memory.

V trimming: 6 bases; J trimming: 6 bases; junction bases outside the gene matches: 4. The CDR3 runs 15 residues. The V gene's germline CDR1 is KGHSH and CDR2 LQKENI. Produced via immunoSEQ multiplex PCR; TCRdb's table is partial and in-frame only. There are some 1,100,000 clones in the sample; approximately 78% occur only once, and more than 0.5% lies in the top ten. Concerning this clone itself: What it binds is not known. The identical CDR3 is also encoded by other nucleotide sequences in the sample.

Study-level results: The study sampled only blood, and tissue repertoires likely differ.

This clonotype was sampled from a man between 18 and 29 years old in good health. Some clones in this sample may be carry-over from other donors' samples. The gene calls are TRBV18 and TRBJ2-3; the match to TRBD2 covers 15 bases. The sequencing input was memory CD4+ T cells from PBMCs. Subset denoted: CD45RA-negative fraction. The CDR3 nucleotides are TGTGCCAGCTCTCCGGGACTAGCGGGAGGTGATACGCAGTATTTT. Residues: CASSPGLAGGDTQYF.